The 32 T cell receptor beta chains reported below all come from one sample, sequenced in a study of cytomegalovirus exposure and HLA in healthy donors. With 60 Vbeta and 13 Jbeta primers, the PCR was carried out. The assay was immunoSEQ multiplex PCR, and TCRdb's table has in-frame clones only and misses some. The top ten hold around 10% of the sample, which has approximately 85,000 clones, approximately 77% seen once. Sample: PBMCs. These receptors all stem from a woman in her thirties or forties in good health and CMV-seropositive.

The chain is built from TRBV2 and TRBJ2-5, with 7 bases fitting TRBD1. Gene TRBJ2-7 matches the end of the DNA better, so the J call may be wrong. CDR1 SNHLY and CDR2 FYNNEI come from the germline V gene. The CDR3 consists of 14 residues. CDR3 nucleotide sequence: TGTGCCAGCAGTTCCTACGGGACAGTCTACGAGCAGTACTTC. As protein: CASSSYGTVYEQYF.

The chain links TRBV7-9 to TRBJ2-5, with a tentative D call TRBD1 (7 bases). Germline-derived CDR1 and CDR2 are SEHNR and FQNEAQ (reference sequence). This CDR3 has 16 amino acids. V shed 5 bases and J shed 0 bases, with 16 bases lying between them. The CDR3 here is CASSLRETGYQETQYF. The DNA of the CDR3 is TGTGCCAGCAGCCTCCGGGAGACAGGGTACCAAGAGACCCAGTACTTC.

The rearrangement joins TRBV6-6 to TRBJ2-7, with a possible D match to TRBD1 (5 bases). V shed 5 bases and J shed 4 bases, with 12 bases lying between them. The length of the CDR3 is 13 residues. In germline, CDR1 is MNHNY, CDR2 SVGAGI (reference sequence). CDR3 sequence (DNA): TGTGCCAGCAGTCGCCCCCCAGGGTACGAGCAGTACTTC. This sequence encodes CASSRPPGYEQYF.

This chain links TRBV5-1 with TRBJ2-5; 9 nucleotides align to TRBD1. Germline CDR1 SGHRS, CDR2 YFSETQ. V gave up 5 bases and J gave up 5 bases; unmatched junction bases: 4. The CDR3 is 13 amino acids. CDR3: CASSRTGEETQYF. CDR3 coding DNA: TGCGCCAGCAGTAGGACAGGGGAGGAGACCCAGTACTTC.

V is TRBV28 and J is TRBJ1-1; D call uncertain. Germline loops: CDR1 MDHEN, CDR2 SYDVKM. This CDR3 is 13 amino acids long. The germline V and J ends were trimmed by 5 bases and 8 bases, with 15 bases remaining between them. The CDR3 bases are TGTGCCAGCAGTCCTATGACACCCCCCGAAGCTTTCTTT. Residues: CASSPMTPPEAFF.

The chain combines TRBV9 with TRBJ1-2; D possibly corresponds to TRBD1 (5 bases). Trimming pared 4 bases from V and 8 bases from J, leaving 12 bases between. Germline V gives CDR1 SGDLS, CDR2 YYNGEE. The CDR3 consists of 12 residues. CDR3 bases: TGTGCCAGCAGCCCTCAGGGTGGGGGCTACACCTTC. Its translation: CASSPQGGGYTF.

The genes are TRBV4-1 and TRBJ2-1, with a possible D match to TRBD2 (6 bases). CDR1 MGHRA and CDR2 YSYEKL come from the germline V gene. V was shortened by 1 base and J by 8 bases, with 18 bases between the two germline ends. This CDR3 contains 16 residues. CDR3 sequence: CASSQGRDLPGDEQFF. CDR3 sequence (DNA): TGCGCCAGCAGCCAAGGGCGGGATCTCCCGGGTGATGAGCAGTTCTTC.

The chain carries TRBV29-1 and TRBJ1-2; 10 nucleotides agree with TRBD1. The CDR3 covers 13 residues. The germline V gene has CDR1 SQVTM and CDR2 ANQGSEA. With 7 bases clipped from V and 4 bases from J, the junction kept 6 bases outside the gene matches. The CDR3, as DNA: TGCAGCGCCGGGACAGGGGTTACCTATGGCTACACCTTC. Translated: CSAGTGVTYGYTF.

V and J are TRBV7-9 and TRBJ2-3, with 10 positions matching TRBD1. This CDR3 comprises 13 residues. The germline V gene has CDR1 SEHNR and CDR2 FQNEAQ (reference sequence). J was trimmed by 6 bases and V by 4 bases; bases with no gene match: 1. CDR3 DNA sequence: TGTGCCAGCAGCTCGGGACAGGGGGATACGCAGTATTTT. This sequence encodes CASSSGQGDTQYF.

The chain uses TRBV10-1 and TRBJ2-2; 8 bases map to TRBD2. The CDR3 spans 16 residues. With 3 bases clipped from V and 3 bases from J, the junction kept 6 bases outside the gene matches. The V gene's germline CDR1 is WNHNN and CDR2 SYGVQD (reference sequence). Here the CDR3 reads CASSDGAGADTGELFF. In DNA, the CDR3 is TGCGCCAGCAGTGACGGAGCGGGGGCGGACACCGGGGAGCTGTTTTTT.

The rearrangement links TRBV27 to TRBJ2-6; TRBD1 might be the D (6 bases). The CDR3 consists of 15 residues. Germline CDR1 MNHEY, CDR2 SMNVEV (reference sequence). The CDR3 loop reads CASTGTHSGANVLTF. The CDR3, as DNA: TGTGCGTCGACAGGTACCCACTCTGGGGCCAACGTCCTGACTTTC.

In DNA, the CDR3 is TGTGCCAGCAGTTTTGTTGTACAGGGCTCTGGGGCCAACGTCCTGACTTTC. Translating it yields CASSFVVQGSGANVLTF. This chain links TRBV27 with TRBJ2-6, with a weak D call TRBD1 (6 bases). CDR1 is MNHEY and CDR2 is SMNVEV in the germline V gene (reference sequence). Trimming removed 3 bases at V and 0 bases at J, with 12 bases between. The CDR3 has 17 amino acids.

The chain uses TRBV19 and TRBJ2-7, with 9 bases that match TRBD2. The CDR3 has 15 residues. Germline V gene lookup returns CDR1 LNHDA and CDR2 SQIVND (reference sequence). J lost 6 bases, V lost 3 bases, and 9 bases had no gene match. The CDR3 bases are TGTGCCAGTAGTATTAGCGGGAGTTTCACTGGCGAGCAGTACTTC. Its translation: CASSISGSFTGEQYF.

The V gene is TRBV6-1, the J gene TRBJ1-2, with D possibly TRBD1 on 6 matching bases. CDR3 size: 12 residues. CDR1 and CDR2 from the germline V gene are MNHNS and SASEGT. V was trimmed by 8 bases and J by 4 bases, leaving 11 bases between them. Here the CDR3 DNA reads TGTGCCAGCCCGGGACAAAGCTATGGCTACACCTTC. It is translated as CASPGQSYGYTF.

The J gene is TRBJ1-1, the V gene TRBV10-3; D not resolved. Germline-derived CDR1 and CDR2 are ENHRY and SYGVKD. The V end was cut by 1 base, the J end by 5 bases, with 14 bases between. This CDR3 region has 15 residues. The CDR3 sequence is CAISEFRNSRTEAFF. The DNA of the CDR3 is TGTGCCATCAGTGAGTTTCGCAATTCGCGAACTGAAGCTTTCTTT.

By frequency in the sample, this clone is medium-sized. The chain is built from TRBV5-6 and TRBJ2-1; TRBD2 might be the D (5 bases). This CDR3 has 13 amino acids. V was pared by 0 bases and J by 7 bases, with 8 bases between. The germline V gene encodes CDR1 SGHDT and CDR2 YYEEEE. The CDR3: CASSLAGVNEQFF. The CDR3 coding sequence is TGTGCCAGCAGCTTGGCCGGGGTAAATGAGCAGTTCTTC.

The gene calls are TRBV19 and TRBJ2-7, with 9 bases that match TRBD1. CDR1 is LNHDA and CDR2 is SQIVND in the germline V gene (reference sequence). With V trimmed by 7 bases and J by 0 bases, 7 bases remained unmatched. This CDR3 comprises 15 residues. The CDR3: CASTHTTGGSYEQYF. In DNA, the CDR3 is TGTGCCAGTACCCATACGACAGGGGGCTCCTACGAGCAGTACTTC.

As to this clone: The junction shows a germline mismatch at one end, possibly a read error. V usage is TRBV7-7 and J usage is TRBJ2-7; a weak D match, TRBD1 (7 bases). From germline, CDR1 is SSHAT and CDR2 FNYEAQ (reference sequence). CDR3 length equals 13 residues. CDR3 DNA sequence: TGTGCTAGCAGCCCGACAGGGAGGTACGAGCAGTACTTC. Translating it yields CASSPTGRYEQYF.

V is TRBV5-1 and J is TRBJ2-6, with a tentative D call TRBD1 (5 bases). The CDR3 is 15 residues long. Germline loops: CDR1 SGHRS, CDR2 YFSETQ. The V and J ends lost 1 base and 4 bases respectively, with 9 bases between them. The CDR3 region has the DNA TGCGCCAGCAGCTTGTCAGGGTTCGGGGCCAACGTCCTGACTTTC. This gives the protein CASSLSGFGANVLTF.

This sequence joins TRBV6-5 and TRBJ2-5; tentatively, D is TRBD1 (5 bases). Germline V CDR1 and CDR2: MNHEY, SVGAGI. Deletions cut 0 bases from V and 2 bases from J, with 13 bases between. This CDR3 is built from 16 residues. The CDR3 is CASSYSGRGRQETQYF. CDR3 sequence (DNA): TGTGCCAGCAGTTACTCCGGTAGGGGCAGACAAGAGACCCAGTACTTC.

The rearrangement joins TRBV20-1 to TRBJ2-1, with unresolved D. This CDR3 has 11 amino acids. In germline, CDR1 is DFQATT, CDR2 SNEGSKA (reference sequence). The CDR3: CSSRRDNEQFF. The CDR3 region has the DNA TGCAGCTCACGGAGAGACAATGAGCAGTTCTTC.

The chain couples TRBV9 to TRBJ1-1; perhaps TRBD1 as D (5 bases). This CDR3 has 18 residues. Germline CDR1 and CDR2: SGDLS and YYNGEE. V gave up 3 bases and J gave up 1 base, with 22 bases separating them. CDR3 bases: TGTGCCAGCAGCGGGGGGGAACTGAGAAGTGGGTCGAACACTGAAGCTTTCTTT. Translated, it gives CASSGGELRSGSNTEAFF.

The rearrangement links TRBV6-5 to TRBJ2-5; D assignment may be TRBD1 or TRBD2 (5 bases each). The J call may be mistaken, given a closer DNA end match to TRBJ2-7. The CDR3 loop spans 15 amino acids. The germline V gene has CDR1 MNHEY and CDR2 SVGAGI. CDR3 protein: CASKYGLGADYEQYF. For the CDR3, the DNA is TGTGCCAGCAAGTATGGACTTGGGGCGGACTACGAGCAGTACTTC.

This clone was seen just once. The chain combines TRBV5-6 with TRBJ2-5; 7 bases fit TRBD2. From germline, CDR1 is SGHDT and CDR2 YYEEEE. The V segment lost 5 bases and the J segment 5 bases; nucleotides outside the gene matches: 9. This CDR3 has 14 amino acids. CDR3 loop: CASSPRGGAETQYF. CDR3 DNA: TGTGCCAGCAGTCCCCGGGGAGGGGCGGAGACCCAGTACTTC.

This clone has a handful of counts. CDR3 residues: CASSLDPGRNQPQHF. The CDR3 DNA reads TGTGCCAGCAGCTTGGATCCAGGGAGGAATCAGCCCCAGCATTTT. V usage is TRBV5-4 and J usage is TRBJ1-5, with D perhaps TRBD1 (5 bases). The CDR3 is 15 amino acids. Germline V gene lookup returns CDR1 SGHNT and CDR2 YYREEE (reference sequence). The V end lost 0 bases, the J end lost 4 bases, and 11 bases lay between the germline ends.

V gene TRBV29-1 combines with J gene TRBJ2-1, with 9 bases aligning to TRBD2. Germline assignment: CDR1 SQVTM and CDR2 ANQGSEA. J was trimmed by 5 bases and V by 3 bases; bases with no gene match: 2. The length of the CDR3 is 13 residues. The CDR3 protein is CSVDQRGDNEQFF. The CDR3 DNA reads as TGCAGCGTTGATCAGCGGGGGGACAATGAGCAGTTCTTC.

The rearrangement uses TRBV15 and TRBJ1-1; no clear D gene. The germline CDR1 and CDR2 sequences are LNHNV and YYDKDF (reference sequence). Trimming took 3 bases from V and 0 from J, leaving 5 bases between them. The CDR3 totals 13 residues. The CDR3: CATSSLVNTEAFF. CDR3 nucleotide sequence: TGTGCCACCAGCAGTCTTGTGAACACTGAAGCTTTCTTT.

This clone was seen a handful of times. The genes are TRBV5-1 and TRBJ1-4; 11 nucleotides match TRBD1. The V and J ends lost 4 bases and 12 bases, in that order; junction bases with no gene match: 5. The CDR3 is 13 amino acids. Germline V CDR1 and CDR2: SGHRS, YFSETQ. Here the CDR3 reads CASSGGQGEQLFF. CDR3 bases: TGCGCCAGCAGCGGGGGACAGGGGGAACAACTGTTTTTT.

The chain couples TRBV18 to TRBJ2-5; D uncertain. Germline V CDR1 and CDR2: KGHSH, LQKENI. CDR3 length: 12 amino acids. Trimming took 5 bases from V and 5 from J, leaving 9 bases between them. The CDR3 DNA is TGTGCCAGCTCATTCATCCCCGAGACCCAGTACTTC. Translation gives CASSFIPETQYF.

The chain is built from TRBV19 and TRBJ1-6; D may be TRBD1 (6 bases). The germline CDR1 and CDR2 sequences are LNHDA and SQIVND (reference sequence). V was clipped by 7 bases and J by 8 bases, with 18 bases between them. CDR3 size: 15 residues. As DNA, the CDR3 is TGTGCCAGTAAGCGGGAACAGGGCCCGGATTCACCCCTCCACTTT. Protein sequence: CASKREQGPDSPLHF.

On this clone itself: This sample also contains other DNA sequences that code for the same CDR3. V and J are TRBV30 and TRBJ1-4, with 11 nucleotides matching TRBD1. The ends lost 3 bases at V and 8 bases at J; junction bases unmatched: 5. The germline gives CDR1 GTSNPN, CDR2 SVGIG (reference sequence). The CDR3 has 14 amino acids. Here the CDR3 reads CAWSSGTGGEKLFF. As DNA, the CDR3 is TGTGCCTGGAGCTCCGGGACAGGGGGGGAAAAACTGTTTTTT.

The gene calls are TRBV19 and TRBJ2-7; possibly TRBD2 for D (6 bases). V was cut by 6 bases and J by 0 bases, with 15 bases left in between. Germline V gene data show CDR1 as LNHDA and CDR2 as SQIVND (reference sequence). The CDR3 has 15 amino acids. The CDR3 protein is CASRNLGGASYEQYF. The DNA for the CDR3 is TGTGCCAGTAGAAATTTGGGCGGGGCCTCCTACGAGCAGTACTTC.